These T cell receptor beta chains were read from a single sample in a study of T-cell reconstitution after alpha-beta-depleted transplantation in children. TCRdb ran MiXCR on the PCR reads and lists one entry per CDR3 protein. Found here are about 300,000 distinct CDR3 sequences, roughly a tenth of them singletons; the top ten hold around 7.5%. The material sequenced was PBMCs, taken before TCRalphabeta/CD19-depleted stem cell transplant. The receptor source for this set is a boy under three years old with acute myeloid leukemia, due to receive a stem cell transplant. CDR3s leave out the opening cysteine and the closing phenylalanine or tryptophan.

V gene	CDR3 protein
TRBV20-1	SARVPAGENEQF
TRBV7-9	AGGQGRGETQY
TRBV11-2	ASSLDRGIAKNIQY
TRBV20-1	SAKRQGALDTQY
TRBV20-1	SARGGQSSGANVLT
TRBV12-3/TRBV12-4	ASSFGQLRTLEETQY
TRBV5-5	ASSLGGVNEQF
TRBV7-2	ASSPRQGTSGANVLT
TRBV12-3/TRBV12-4	ASSPSLAANTGELF
TRBV5-6	ASSSDTGQGYNEQF
TRBV5-1	ASRALTGRYGYT
TRBV6-6	ASAPGQPYEQY
TRBV7-2	ASSLARASGANVLT
TRBV12-3/TRBV12-4	ASSLTGWRRANLAF
TRBV4-3	ASSQDQRQETQY
TRBV7-8	ASSLGIRQGANYGYT
TRBV5-5	ASSLPLGNEQF
TRBV12-3/TRBV12-4	ASSFSSTGRETQY
TRBV29-1	SVGTAGTQETQY
TRBV5-1	ASSLAGRSEETQY
TRBV10-3	AISEGTGLKETQY
TRBV12-3/TRBV12-4	ASRYRDRDHDEQY
TRBV6-1	ASRFRGGAATEAF
TRBV20-1	SAIDRVWTDTQY
TRBV18	ASSLLPGQGRETQY
TRBV7-2	ASSTTGNYGYT
TRBV28	ASSPLGLAGSEQY
TRBV30	ALKSELRSQY
TRBV29-1	SVEAGGGYTQY
TRBV7-7	ASSLRRGYEQY
TRBV3-1	ASSSTGEGTQY
TRBV5-1	ASSLVQGSPYEQY
TRBV5-1	ASSLPDRNSPLH
TRBV12-3/TRBV12-4	ASRANSNQPQH
TRBV5-2	AIGPGLAGGFYEQY
TRBV6-5	ASSYGGATEAF
TRBV12-3/TRBV12-4	ASSTPGQGKDAQY
TRBV20-1	SARESVLAIRNSPLH
TRBV19	ASSRPGQGTQPQH
TRBV5-1	ASSLEDRGHEQY
TRBV5-5	ASRVPSYEQY